Each of the 18 T cell receptor beta chains below was sequenced from the same sample in a study of T cells in localized non-small cell lung cancer. Data came from immunoSEQ multiplex PCR; TCRdb stores just in-frame clones and leaves some out. This table holds 2,000 or so clones, 37% found once. The sequencing here drew on lung tumor tissue, taken before any cancer treatment. These receptors all stem from a female donor older than 55 with stage I lung adenocarcinoma.

The chain couples TRBV11-3 to TRBJ2-7; no clear D. Germline CDR1 is SGHNT and CDR2 is YENEEA. Trimming took off 1 base at V and 2 bases at J, with 9 bases between the two ends. This CDR3 is 14 amino acids long. CDR3 protein: CASSLGLLTYEQYF. The DNA for the CDR3 is TGTGCCAGCAGCTTAGGTTTGCTAACCTACGAGCAGTACTTC.

Here the CDR3 reads CASSYMWANTDTQYF. CDR3 sequence (DNA): TGTGCCAGCAGTTACATGTGGGCGAACACAGATACGCAGTATTTT. This chain connects TRBV6-8 to TRBJ2-3, with D unresolved. V shed 2 bases and J shed 2 bases, with 11 bases lying between them. CDR1 and CDR2 from the germline V gene are MNHGY and SAAAGT. There are 15 residues in the CDR3.

The chain carries TRBV18 and TRBJ1-1; the match to TRBD1 covers 11 bases. CDR3 length: 16 amino acids. J gave up 1 base and V 0 bases, and 1 base lay outside the gene matches. CDR1 KGHSH and CDR2 LQKENI come from the germline V gene. CDR3 protein: CASSPPGQGGNTEAFF. CDR3 coding DNA: TGTGCCAGCTCACCACCGGGACAGGGGGGGAACACTGAAGCTTTCTTT. Supplemented by reference TRBV18 and TRBJ1-1, the full variable domain reads NAGVMQNPRHLVRRRGQEARLRCSPMKGHSHVYWYRQLPEEGLKFMVYLQKENIIDESGMPKERFSAEFPKEGPSILRIQQVVRGDSAAYFCASSPPGQGGNTEAFFGQGTRLTVV.

This chain connects TRBV2 to TRBJ1-2; D may be TRBD1 (5 bases). The V gene lost 2 bases and the J gene lost 9 bases, with 16 bases spanning the gap. The germline V gene has CDR1 SNHLY and CDR2 FYNNEI. This CDR3 has 14 residues. CDR3 nucleotides: TGTGCCAGCAGTGAACCCCTCGGGGGTTTGAGCTACACCTTC. Its translation is CASSEPLGGLSYTF.

This clone came up a few times. This chain connects TRBV6-8 to TRBJ1-2, with TRBD1 identical over 7 bases. J gave up 10 bases and V 6 bases, and 11 bases lay outside the gene matches. Germline CDR1 and CDR2: MNHGY and SAAAGT. The CDR3 is made up of 13 amino acids. CDR3 coding DNA: TGTGCCAGCAGGATCCTGGACAGGCGTGACTACACCTTC. Translating it yields CASRILDRRDYTF.

The V call is TRBV11-3, the J call TRBJ1-1; no clear D. Germline CDR1 SGHNT, CDR2 YENEEA. The length of the CDR3 is 14 residues. Trimming pared 4 bases from V and 5 bases from J, leaving 14 bases between. For the CDR3, the DNA is TGTGCCAGCAGCTCGTCTAAAGCGGGTACTGAAGCTTTCTTT. It encodes CASSSSKAGTEAFF.

The V gene is TRBV11-3, the J gene TRBJ2-4; 11 bases agree with TRBD1. J gave up 6 bases and V 4 bases, and 2 bases lay outside the gene matches. The CDR3 is made up of 14 amino acids. CDR1 is SGHNT and CDR2 is YENEEA in the germline V gene. CDR3 protein: CASSWTGGGNIQYF. DNA for the CDR3: TGTGCCAGCAGCTGGACAGGGGGCGGAAACATTCAGTACTTC.

This clone has only a few counts. This chain connects TRBV2 to TRBJ2-3; 10 bases fit TRBD2. The CDR3 contains 15 residues. Germline trimming cut 9 bases from V and 2 bases from J; bases unmatched to any gene: 8. The germline gives CDR1 SNHLY, CDR2 FYNNEI. As DNA, the CDR3 is TGTGCCAGATCAATAGCGGGAGGATCCACAGATACGCAGTATTTT. Protein product: CARSIAGGSTDTQYF.

DNA of the CDR3: TGCGCCAGCAGCTCCCCACCGGGACAGGGCTTCACAGATACGCAGTATTTT. Translating it yields CASSSPPGQGFTDTQYF. This chain joins TRBV5-1 and TRBJ2-3, with 9 bases matching TRBD1. Germline-derived CDR1 and CDR2 are SGHRS and YFSETQ. There are 17 residues in the CDR3. V shed 3 bases and J 2 bases; nucleotides not matched to a gene: 10.

This clone was recorded a few times. The rearrangement uses TRBV9 and TRBJ2-7; 7 bases fit TRBD2. This CDR3 contains 14 residues. Germline trimming cut 1 base from V and 6 bases from J; bases unmatched to any gene: 7. From germline, CDR1 is SGDLS and CDR2 YYNGEE. DNA for the CDR3: TGTGCCAGCAGCGTACGGGGGGAGGCTGGCGAGCAGTACTTC. Translated, it gives CASSVRGEAGEQYF.

This clone was observed a handful of times. The rearrangement uses TRBV5-1 and TRBJ2-7; 10 bases are shared with TRBD2. The CDR3 covers 16 residues. Germline CDR1 and CDR2: SGHRS and YFSETQ. The V gene end was trimmed by 4 bases and the J gene end by 0 bases; junction bases not matched to a gene: 7. The CDR3 bases are TGCGCCAGCAGCGTTGGGGCTAGCGGGAGCTCCTACGAGCAGTACTTC. Its protein product is CASSVGASGSSYEQYF.

This clone occurred a few times. Relative to the germline gene, one junction end is altered; a read error may explain this. This chain joins TRBV6-8 and TRBJ1-1; a weak D match, TRBD1 (6 bases). CDR3 length equals 13 residues. Germline CDR1 reads MNHGY; CDR2 reads SAAAGT. The CDR3 reads CAISGTLNTEAFF. The CDR3 DNA is TGTGCCATCAGTGGGACACTGAACACTGAAGCTTTCTTT.

The rearrangement joins TRBV9 to TRBJ1-4, with TRBD1 identical over 7 bases. The CDR3 totals 14 residues. With V trimmed by 5 bases and J by 7 bases, 8 bases remained unmatched. Germline V CDR1 and CDR2: SGDLS, YYNGEE. CDR3 sequence reads: CASSPPGTAEKLFF. CDR3 DNA sequence: TGTGCCAGCAGTCCTCCCGGGACAGCTGAAAAACTGTTTTTT.

This clone was found a few times. The chain carries TRBV6-8 and TRBJ1-5, with 7 bases matching TRBD1. Trimming took 5 bases from V and 5 from J; bases not matched to a gene: 3. The germline V gene has CDR1 MNHGY and CDR2 SAAAGT. CDR3 size: 13 residues. Written as DNA, the CDR3 is TGTGCCAGCAGTACGGGACAGTATCAGCCCCAGCATTTT. Translating it yields CASSTGQYQPQHF.

There are a few counts of this clone. The gene calls are TRBV6-8 and TRBJ1-2; D might be TRBD1 (5 bases). This CDR3 comprises 15 residues. Germline V gene lookup returns CDR1 MNHGY and CDR2 SAAAGT. Trimming shortened V by 10 bases and J by 0 bases, and 18 bases separated the two germline ends. CDR3 DNA: TGTGCCACCTTAATGAACAGGCTCTCTAACTATGGCTACACCTTC. Translating it yields CATLMNRLSNYGYTF.

The DNA of the CDR3 is TGTGCCAGCAGCCGCGGACTAGCGGGAGCTAGGAAGACCCAGTACTTC. Amino acids: CASSRGLAGARKTQYF. This chain links TRBV11-3 with TRBJ2-5; 13 bases agree with TRBD2. This CDR3 is built from 16 residues. The germline V gene has CDR1 SGHNT and CDR2 YENEEA. The trim removed 5 bases at V and 6 bases at J, leaving 9 bases unmatched. Looking up the rest from reference TRBV11-3 and TRBJ2-5 gives the full variable domain: EAGVVQSPRYKIIEKKQPVAFWCNPISGHNTLYWYLQNLGQGPELLIRYENEEAVDDSQLPKDRFSAERLKGVDSTLKIQPAELGDSAVYLCASSRGLAGARKTQYFGPGTRLLVL.

This clone was observed a handful of times. The chain has TRBV9 and TRBJ1-2; 8 nucleotides agree with TRBD1. V gave up 5 bases and J gave up 2 bases; unmatched junction bases: 5. Germline CDR1 is SGDLS and CDR2 is YYNGEE. The CDR3 loop spans 14 amino acids. The CDR3 DNA follows: TGTGCCAGCAGTGAGAGGACAGGGAACTATGGCTACACCTTC. Its protein is CASSERTGNYGYTF.

The chain combines TRBV28 with TRBJ1-6; D unresolved. The CDR3 covers 12 residues. The germline CDR1 and CDR2 sequences are MDHEN and SYDVKM. V was pared by 6 bases and J by 5 bases, with 5 bases between. CDR3 region: CASRMNNSPLHF. CDR3 coding DNA: TGTGCCAGCAGGATGAATAATTCACCCCTCCACTTT.